Sequencing of this T cell receptor (beta chain) was carried out in a study of blood T cell repertoires in COVID-19. For the study at large: Acute-phase and convalescent COVID-19 samples originated in the United States, Italy and Spain. PBMCs, B-cell-depleted T cells, or T cells provided the cDNA or gDNA that made up the material.

This clone showed up just a few times. The germline CDR1 and CDR2 sequences are LNHDA and SQIVND (reference sequence). The CDR3 extends over 13 amino acids. The V gene lost 4 bases and the J gene lost 9 bases, with 16 bases spanning the gap. Authors' analysis steps: Amplification with reference gene primers provided the estimates of nucleated cell counts. Produced via immunoSEQ multiplex PCR; TCRdb's table is partial and in-frame only. V, J and clone size derive from that table, while D and trimming were established from the DNA sequence. In the table there are some 71,000 clones, roughly 80% of which are singletons.

The clonotype originates from a woman in her 70s with acute or convalescent COVID-19. V is TRBV19 and J is TRBJ2-7; the D gene is possibly TRBD1 (5 bases). The sequenced sample was peripheral blood. The CDR3 bases are TGTGCCAGTAGTACAGGGCTTTCATCTGGGCAGTACTTC. This translates into CASSTGLSSGQYF.